These T cell receptor beta chains were read from a single sample in a study of cytomegalovirus exposure and HLA in healthy donors. This table comes from immunoSEQ multiplex PCR, and its TCRdb copy is limited to in-frame clones, with some not included. The sample carries about 150,000 clones, approximately 82% recorded once. Sequenced input: PBMCs. These receptors were taken from a woman aged 50 to 60 in good health and CMV-seropositive. The CDR3 runs from the conserved cysteine through the conserved F or W. Fields, in order: CDR3 protein, CDR3 DNA, V gene, J gene, D gene. The D gene is left open where the match is weak.

CAWSSGREQPQHF	TGTGCCTGGAGTTCAGGGCGGGAGCAGCCCCAGCATTTT	TRBV30	TRBJ1-5	.
CASGLDPPGTGDF	TGTGCTAGTGGTTTGGACCCACCTGGTACAGGTGACTTC	TRBV12-5	TRBJ2-7	.
CASSRGGAVREQYF	TGCGCCAGCTCCCGGGGGGGGGCAGTTCGCGAGCAGTACTTC	TRBV5-1	TRBJ2-7	TRBD2
CASSVGGTGPQHF	TGTGCCAGCAGCGTAGGAGGGACAGGGCCCCAGCATTTT	TRBV7-6	TRBJ1-5	TRBD1
CASETGVGEQFF	TGTGCCAGCGAGACAGGGGTGGGTGAGCAGTTCTTC	TRBV2	TRBJ2-1	TRBD1
CASSVGGTAFTGELFF	TGTGCCAGCAGCGTAGGGGGGACAGCATTCACCGGGGAGCTGTTTTTT	TRBV9	TRBJ2-2	TRBD1
CAWEGQGFYGYTF	TGTGCCTGGGAGGGACAGGGTTTCTATGGCTACACCTTC	TRBV30	TRBJ1-2	TRBD1
CASNPLRGAGRTGELFF	TGCGCCAGCAATCCCTTAAGGGGCGCAGGACGCACCGGGGAGCTGTTTTTT	TRBV23-1	TRBJ2-2	.
CSVLGPANTEAFF	TGCAGCGTTCTTGGGCCCGCGAACACTGAAGCTTTCTTT	TRBV29-1	TRBJ1-1	.
CASSSGLVPGEQYF	TGTGCCAGCAGCTCCGGACTAGTACCGGGGGAGCAGTACTTC	TRBV11-3	TRBJ2-7	TRBD2
CASSFRGAGELFF	TGTGCCAGCAGTTTCCGGGGGGCCGGGGAGCTGTTTTTT	TRBV6-6	TRBJ2-2	TRBD2
CASSVAGGGAQNIQYF	TGTGCCAGCAGCGTCGCCGGCGGGGGGGCCCAAAACATTCAGTACTTC	TRBV5-4	TRBJ2-4	TRBD2
CASSVDPAGLYEQYF	TGCGCCAGCAGTGTTGATCCTGCGGGACTCTACGAGCAGTACTTC	TRBV10-2	TRBJ2-7	.
CASSQEEGGTDTQYF	TGTGCCAGCAGCCAAGAAGAGGGTGGCACAGATACGCAGTATTTT	TRBV14	TRBJ2-3	.